This entry describes one T cell receptor (beta chain). The data originate from a study of blood T cell repertoires in COVID-19. Study-level background: Both acute and convalescent COVID-19 samples were obtained from the United States, Italy and Spain.

The CDR3 is 15 residues long. With 6 bases removed from V and 4 bases from J, the gap between germline ends came to 16 bases. Germline-derived CDR1 and CDR2 are SGHKS and YYEKEE (reference sequence). TCRdb's table, derived via immunoSEQ multiplex PCR, lists solely in-frame clones and lacks some. The data show almost 400,000 clones, with around 87% seen just once and about 2.3% held by the top ten. This TCR was sampled from a woman in her fifties or sixties with COVID-19, enrolled during active disease. The source material was peripheral blood. The chain employs TRBV5-5 and TRBJ1-4, with a tentative D call TRBD1 (5 bases). CDR3 region: CASTPRGDLNEKLFF. The CDR3 nucleotides are TGTGCCAGCACCCCCCGGGGGGACCTTAATGAAAAACTGTTTTTT. Using reference TRBV5-5 and TRBJ1-4 for the parts outside the CDR3, the full variable domain is DAGVTQSPTHLIKTRGQQVTLRCSPISGHKSVSWYQQVLGQGPQFIFQYYEKEERGRGNFPDRFSARQFPNYSSELNVNALLLGDSALYLCASTPRGDLNEKLFFGSGTQLSVL.